The 11 T cell receptor beta chains given below trace back to one sample, sequenced in a study of neoadjuvant anti-PD-1 for oral cavity cancer. Assay: immunoSEQ multiplex PCR; the TCRdb copy retains only in-frame clones and omits some. This sample has more than 8,500 clones, with 50% to 70% found just once. Time point described: after neoadjuvant nivolumab, at surgical resection. The source was PBMCs, collected after nivolumab (anti-PD-1) treatment. The receptors were gathered from a person aged 40 to 85 with oral cavity squamous cell carcinoma.

DNA of the CDR3: TGTGCCAGTAGTATTGGGGCGATCACTGAAGCTTTCTTT. Encoded protein: CASSIGAITEAFF. The chain links TRBV19 to TRBJ1-1, with TRBD1 as a possible D gene (5 bases). V was trimmed by 3 bases and J by 4 bases, leaving 9 bases between them. This CDR3 spans 13 amino acids. Per germline, CDR1 LNHDA and CDR2 SQIVND (reference sequence).

This sequence joins TRBV5-4 and TRBJ2-1; tentatively, D is TRBD2 (5 bases). Deletions cut 0 bases from V and 0 bases from J, with 10 bases between. The CDR3 totals 16 residues. The germline gives CDR1 SGHNT, CDR2 YYREEE (reference sequence). Here the CDR3 reads CASSLEVGASYNEQFF. The CDR3 DNA reads TGTGCCAGCAGCTTGGAAGTGGGAGCCTCCTACAATGAGCAGTTCTTC.

V is TRBV18 and J is TRBJ1-5, with 10 positions matching TRBD1. With 4 bases clipped from V and 3 bases from J, the junction kept 3 bases outside the gene matches. CDR1 and CDR2 from the germline V gene are KGHSH and LQKENI. CDR3 size: 15 residues. The CDR3 DNA is TGTGCCAGCTCACTAGGGACAGGGGTCAATCAGCCCCAGCATTTT. Residues: CASSLGTGVNQPQHF. Full variable domain (rest looked up from reference TRBV18 and TRBJ1-5): NAGVMQNPRHLVRRRGQEARLRCSPMKGHSHVYWYRQLPEEGLKFMVYLQKENIIDESGMPKERFSAEFPKEGPSILRIQQVVRGDSAAYFCASSLGTGVNQPQHFGDGTRLSIL.

This rearrangement joins TRBV10-2 to TRBJ1-2; tentatively, D is TRBD1 (5 bases). Germline V CDR1 and CDR2: WSHSY, SAAADI. Between the trimmed V and J ends, which lost 6 bases and 4 bases, there was a span of 12 bases. The CDR3 sequence is 13 residues long. In DNA, the CDR3 is TGCGCCAGCAGCGGGGGGGACGGCTATGGCTACACCTTC. It codes for CASSGGDGYGYTF.

CDR3 DNA: TGTGCCAGCAGCTTAATTGATAGGGGGGACACTGAAGCTTTCTTT. Translating it yields CASSLIDRGDTEAFF. This chain connects TRBV7-9 to TRBJ1-1; TRBD1 is a possible D gene (6 bases). The CDR3 is 15 residues long. Germline CDR1 and CDR2: SEHNR and FQNEAQ (reference sequence). The ends were cut back, 2 bases at V and 3 bases at J, with 13 bases in the middle.

The V gene is TRBV27, the J gene TRBJ1-1; D ambiguous. The CDR3 extends over 14 amino acids. Germline CDR1 and CDR2: MNHEY and SMNVEV (reference sequence). V dropped 5 bases and J dropped 0 bases, with 10 bases sitting between them. CDR3 region: CASSLGPLNTEAFF. The CDR3, as DNA: TGTGCCAGCAGTCTAGGACCGCTGAACACTGAAGCTTTCTTT.

The chain recombines TRBV5-8 with TRBJ1-3; a possible D gene is TRBD1 (6 bases). Trimming removed 3 bases from V and 0 bases from J, with 13 bases in between. This CDR3 contains 16 residues. The V gene's germline CDR1 is SGHTS and CDR2 YDEGEE. This CDR3 reads CASSWGGLSSGNTIYF. CDR3 nucleotides: TGTGCCAGCAGCTGGGGGGGCCTGAGCTCTGGAAACACCATATATTTT.

The chain carries TRBV6-1 and TRBJ1-2; 7 bases match TRBD1. The J segment lost 0 bases and the V segment lost 3 bases, leaving 10 bases of the junction unmatched. Germline V gene lookup returns CDR1 MNHNS and CDR2 SASEGT. This CDR3 has 17 residues. DNA of the CDR3: TGTGCCAGCAGTGATCCGGGACAGCCTCAAGCTAACTATGGCTACACCTTC. Protein product: CASSDPGQPQANYGYTF.

Concerning this clone itself: Other DNA sequences of this sample code for an identical CDR3. The genes are TRBV5-1 and TRBJ2-7; possible D gene TRBD1, 5 bases. V lost 0 bases, J lost 5 bases, and 6 bases lay in between. Germline CDR1 SGHRS, CDR2 YFSETQ. There are 12 residues in the CDR3. The DNA for the CDR3 is TGCGCCAGCAGCTTGGCAGGGAACGAGCAGTACTTC. Translated, it gives CASSLAGNEQYF.

V gene TRBV6-1 combines with J gene TRBJ1-2, with TRBD1 identical over 9 bases. This CDR3 has 14 residues. Trimming took 4 bases from V and 12 from J; bases not matched to a gene: 12. Germline V gives CDR1 MNHNS, CDR2 SASEGT. This CDR3 reads CASSANPGTGLDTF. CDR3 nucleotide sequence: TGTGCCAGCAGTGCAAATCCCGGGACAGGGTTGGACACCTTC.

The V call is TRBV5-6, the J call TRBJ2-7, with 7 bases that match TRBD1. Per the germline V gene, CDR1 is SGHDT and CDR2 is YYEEEE. CDR3 length equals 14 residues. J was trimmed by 4 bases and V by 0 bases; bases with no gene match: 4. CDR3 nucleotide sequence: TGTGCCAGCAGCTTGGCGGGGACAGCATACGAGCAGTACTTC. This sequence encodes CASSLAGTAYEQYF.